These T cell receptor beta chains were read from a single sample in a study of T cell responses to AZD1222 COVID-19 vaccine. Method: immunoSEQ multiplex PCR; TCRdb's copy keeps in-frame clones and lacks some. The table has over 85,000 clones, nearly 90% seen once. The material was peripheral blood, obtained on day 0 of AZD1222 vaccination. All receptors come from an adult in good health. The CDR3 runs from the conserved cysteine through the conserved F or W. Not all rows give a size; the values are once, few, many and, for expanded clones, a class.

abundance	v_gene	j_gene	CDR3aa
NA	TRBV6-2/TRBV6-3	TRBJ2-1	CASSPPGQGSDEQFF
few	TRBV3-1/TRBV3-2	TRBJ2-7	CASSHTNTRSSLGEQYF
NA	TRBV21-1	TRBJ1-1	CASSITGTGGEAFF
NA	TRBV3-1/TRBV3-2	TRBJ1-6	CASSQAERSSPLHF
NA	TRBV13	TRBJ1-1	CASRSVGYSAFF
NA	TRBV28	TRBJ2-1	CASSFRRQGNEQFF
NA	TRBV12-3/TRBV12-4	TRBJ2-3	CASSWGSSDTQYF
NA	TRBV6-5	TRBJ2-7	CASRADRAPGNEQYF
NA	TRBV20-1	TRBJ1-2	CSASPRSNYGYTF
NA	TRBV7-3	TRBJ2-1	CASSFGRYNEQFF
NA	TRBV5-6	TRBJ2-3	CASSSDRGRGNTDTQYF
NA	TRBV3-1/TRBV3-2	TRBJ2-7	CASSQVYGQYLYEQYF
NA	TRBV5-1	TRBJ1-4	CASSLYPASNEKLFF
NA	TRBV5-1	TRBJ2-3	CASSLASGEGDTQYF
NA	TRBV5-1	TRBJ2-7	CASSRSGGADYEQYF
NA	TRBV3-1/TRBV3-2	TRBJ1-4	CASSQPRGTGAGKLFF
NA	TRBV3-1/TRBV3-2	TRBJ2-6	CASSPAPSGANVLTF
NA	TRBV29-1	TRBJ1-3	CSVEPRVAGNTIYF
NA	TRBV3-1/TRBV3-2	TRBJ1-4	CASSLQGTANEKLFF
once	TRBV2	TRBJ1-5	CASSWGWGAGQPQHF
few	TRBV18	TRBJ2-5	CASSRGQGLEETQYF
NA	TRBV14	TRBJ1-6	CASRFSSYNSPLHF
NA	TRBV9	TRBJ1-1	CASSPRQNTEAFF
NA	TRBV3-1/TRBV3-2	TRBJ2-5	CASSHSWGGETQYF
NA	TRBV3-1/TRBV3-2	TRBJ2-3	CASSPGQYTGDTQYF
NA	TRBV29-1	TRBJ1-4	CSVGQGAGASNEKLFF
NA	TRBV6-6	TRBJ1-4	CASSYSGQRNEKLFF
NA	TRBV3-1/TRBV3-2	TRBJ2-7	CASSQGMTYEQYF
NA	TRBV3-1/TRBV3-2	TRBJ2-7	CASSQGRISYEQCF
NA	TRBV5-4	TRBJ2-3	CASSLDTDTQYF
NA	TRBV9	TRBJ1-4	CASSVAGLTEKLFF
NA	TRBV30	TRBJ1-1	CAWSHQNTEAFF
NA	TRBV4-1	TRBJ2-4	CASSQGRENIQYF
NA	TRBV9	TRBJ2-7	CASSEEHREPIYEQYF
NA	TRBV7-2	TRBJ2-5	CASTRERRETQYF